Listed here are 9 T cell receptor beta chains from one sample, sequenced in a study of T cells in Graves' hyperthyroidism and ophthalmopathy. Amplification of TCR beta CDR3 regions was performed using RNA transcripts as template. A first-round RT-PCR of the TCR CDR3 used the HTBI primer set. TCRdb itself ran the multiplex PCR reads through MiXCR, one entry per CDR3 protein. The sample has some 690,000 distinct CDR3 sequences, roughly 17% seen once. Sequenced input: blood. The receptors here all came from a man aged 50-60 years with Graves' hyperthyroidism.

In its sample, this clonotype was seen many times. The J gene is TRBJ2-5, the V gene TRBV2; 7 nucleotides align to TRBD2. From germline, CDR1 is SNHLY and CDR2 FYNNEI. CDR3 size: 14 residues. With V trimmed by 5 bases and J by 4 bases, 7 bases remained unmatched. The CDR3 loop is CASSRGGMRETQYF. The CDR3 DNA is TGTGCCAGCAGTCGCGGGGGTATGCGAGAGACCCAGTACTTC. Using reference TRBV2 and TRBJ2-5 for the parts outside the CDR3, the full variable domain is EPEVTQTPSHQVTQMGQEVILRCVPISNHLYFYWYRQILGQKVEFLVSFYNNEISEKSEIFDDQFSVERPDGSNFTLKIRSTKLEDSAMYFCASSRGGMRETQYFGPGTRLLVL.

On this clonotype: A much larger clone is a single base away; this may be a read error. V is TRBV27 and J is TRBJ1-6; D unclear. This CDR3 comprises 15 residues. Germline V gene data show CDR1 as MNHEY and CDR2 as SMNVEV (reference sequence). Between the trimmed V and J ends, which lost 10 bases and 9 bases, there was a span of 22 bases. CDR3 region: CANSPGSAGGSPLHF. The DNA for the CDR3 is TGTGCCAACAGCCCAGGTTCAGCCGGAGGTTCACCCCTCCACTTT.

This clonotype appeared many times. This chain uses TRBV28 with TRBJ1-2; D perhaps matches TRBD1 (6 bases). Germline-derived CDR1 and CDR2 are MDHEN and SYDVKM. Trimming shortened V by 8 bases and J by 2 bases, and 15 bases separated the two germline ends. The length of the CDR3 is 14 residues. The CDR3 here is CASHFKGGNYGYTF. As DNA, the CDR3 is TGTGCCAGCCACTTTAAGGGGGGAAACTATGGCTACACCTTC.

This clonotype was seen a few times. The V and J genes are TRBV25-1 and TRBJ2-3, with 9 bases matching TRBD2. Germline lookup yields CDR1 MGHDK and CDR2 SYGVNS. The CDR3 length is 15 residues. V trimming: 5 bases; J trimming: 2 bases; junction bases outside the gene matches: 5. CDR3 nucleotides: TGTGCCAGCAGTTTAGCGGGAGAAAACACAGATACGCAGTATTTT. The encoded protein is CASSLAGENTDTQYF.

Many counts were recorded for this clonotype. The chain recombines TRBV11-2 with TRBJ1-1, with TRBD1 as a possible D gene (6 bases). CDR3 length: 14 amino acids. The germline gives CDR1 SGHAT, CDR2 FQNNGV. V gave up 1 base and J gave up 1 base, with 7 bases separating them. The CDR3 sequence is CASSLVDRNTEAFF. As DNA, the CDR3 is TGTGCCAGCAGCTTAGTGGACAGGAACACTGAAGCTTTCTTT.

There are many counts of this clonotype. The V and J genes are TRBV10-3 and TRBJ2-1, with 13 bases lining up with TRBD2. Germline CDR1 reads ENHRY; CDR2 reads SYGVKD. The CDR3 is 17 residues long. V trimming: 6 bases; J trimming: 9 bases; junction bases outside the gene matches: 14. This CDR3 reads CAIRAHTRTSGRGEQFF. Here the CDR3 DNA reads TGTGCCATCAGAGCTCACACTAGGACTAGCGGGAGAGGTGAGCAGTTCTTC.

The chain uses TRBV24-1 and TRBJ2-2; 8 bases are shared with TRBD2. Trimming took 5 bases from V and 0 from J; bases not matched to a gene: 4. The CDR3 is 16 residues long. The germline gives CDR1 KGHDR, CDR2 SFDVKD. CDR3 in DNA: TGTGCCACCAGTGGTGGAGCGGGAGCGAACACCGGGGAGCTGTTTTTT. Residues: CATSGGAGANTGELFF.

This clonotype was recorded a few times. This sequence joins TRBV19 and TRBJ1-1; D unclear. CDR1 is LNHDA, CDR2 SQIVND, per germline (reference sequence). This CDR3 region has 15 residues. V was clipped by 5 bases and J by 5 bases, with 18 bases between them. In DNA form, the CDR3 reads TGTGCCAGTAGTTCCACAGATCGTAGGTGGACTGAAGCTTTCTTT. Protein product: CASSSTDRRWTEAFF.

In its sample, this clonotype was seen a few times. V is TRBV12-3 or TRBV12-4 and J is TRBJ2-7, with 10 positions matching TRBD2. The V gene end was trimmed by 6 bases and the J gene end by 7 bases; junction bases not matched to a gene: 12. This CDR3 has 15 amino acids. CDR3 coding DNA: TGTGCCAGCAGAGTCAGCGGGAGGGCCAGAGATGAGCAGTACTTC. Encoded protein: CASRVSGRARDEQYF.